The 12 T cell receptor beta chains listed next were all sequenced from one sample in a study of identical twins. TCRdb fed the 5' RACE reads into MiXCR, producing one record per CDR3 protein. This sample has some 570,000 distinct CDR3 sequences; approximately 20% occur once, and the top ten carry more than 0.4%. The same sample was also studied in work on yellow fever vaccine responses in identical twins.

The sequenced sample was CD4+ T cells sorted from blood. The receptors originated from a woman aged 18-29 years in good health.

V gene TRBV2 combines with J gene TRBJ2-7; D gene uncertain. This CDR3 contains 14 residues. Germline values: CDR1 SNHLY, CDR2 FYNNEI. Trimming stripped 4 bases from V and 6 bases from J, with 16 bases between. CDR3 coding DNA: TGTGCCAGCAGTGGGGCAGATCCCTTGGTCGAGCAGTACTTC. This translates into CASSGADPLVEQYF.

This clonotype was recorded at least ten times. The chain carries TRBV24-1 and TRBJ2-1; TRBD2 might be the D (6 bases). The CDR3 covers 11 residues. Looked up from germline, CDR1 is KGHDR and CDR2 is SFDVKD. Trimming stripped 7 bases from V and 6 bases from J, with 6 bases between. CDR3 nucleotide sequence: TGTGCCACCAGCGGGGGCAATGAGCAGTTCTTC. Translating it yields CATSGGNEQFF.

The V and J genes are TRBV4-1 and TRBJ1-2; TRBD1 is a possible D gene (5 bases). The CDR3 is 13 amino acids. Looked up from germline, CDR1 is MGHRA and CDR2 is YSYEKL. Trimming took off 4 bases at V and 7 bases at J, with 13 bases between the two ends. This CDR3 is CASSPPGPIGYTF. CDR3 DNA sequence: TGCGCCAGCAGCCCCCCGGGGCCGATTGGCTACACCTTC.

The V call is TRBV27, the J call TRBJ2-3; 9 positions agree with TRBD2. The V gene end was trimmed by 6 bases and the J gene end by 3 bases; junction bases not matched to a gene: 10. The CDR3 has 16 residues. In germline, CDR1 is MNHEY, CDR2 SMNVEV (reference sequence). Here the CDR3 reads CASSPKGSGRTDTQYF. The CDR3 DNA is TGTGCCAGCAGCCCAAAAGGTAGCGGGAGAACAGATACGCAGTATTTT.

This CDR3 is CSARLAGVQTKNIQYF. CDR3 nucleotide sequence: TGCAGTGCGCGACTAGCGGGAGTGCAAACCAAAAACATTCAGTACTTC. This chain uses TRBV20-1 with TRBJ2-4; 12 bases agree with TRBD2. The CDR3 length is 16 residues. Germline loops: CDR1 DFQATT, CDR2 SNEGSKA (reference sequence). V trimming: 6 bases; J trimming: 2 bases; junction bases outside the gene matches: 8.

Only a few counts were recorded for this clonotype. The rearrangement uses TRBV29-1 and TRBJ2-2; no firm D call. Trimming cost V 5 bases and J 0 bases, with 13 bases left between them. Germline V gives CDR1 SQVTM, CDR2 ANQGSEA. This CDR3 region has 15 residues. CDR3 nucleotides: TGCAGCGTTTTTACCTCCGGGTCGAACACCGGGGAGCTGTTTTTT. Its translation: CSVFTSGSNTGELFF.

This clonotype appeared a few times. The chain combines TRBV6-1 with TRBJ2-1; no reliable D call. Germline values: CDR1 MNHNS, CDR2 SASEGT. CDR3 length: 13 amino acids. Trimming shortened V by 6 bases and J by 4 bases, and 10 bases separated the two germline ends. The CDR3, as DNA: TGTGCCAGCAGATTGGGCGGTTACAATGAGCAGTTCTTC. Protein sequence: CASRLGGYNEQFF.

This clonotype was observed a handful of times. V and J are TRBV6-5 and TRBJ1-6; a weak D match, TRBD1 (6 bases). This CDR3 has 16 residues. From germline, CDR1 is MNHEY and CDR2 SVGAGI. V was cut by 2 bases and J by 3 bases, with 11 bases left in between. CDR3 protein: CASSYVLTGYNSPLHF. CDR3 nucleotides: TGTGCCAGCAGTTACGTCCTGACAGGCTATAATTCACCCCTCCACTTT.

This clonotype has more than one count but fewer than ten. The V gene is TRBV28, the J gene TRBJ2-7; tentatively, D is TRBD2 (6 bases). Trimming cost V 2 bases and J 4 bases, with 15 bases left between them. The germline CDR1 and CDR2 sequences are MDHEN and SYDVKM. CDR3 size: 15 residues. The CDR3 region has the DNA TGTGCCAGCAGTTTAACGGGAGTCTTCATGTACGAGCAGTACTTC. It is translated as CASSLTGVFMYEQYF.

J is TRBJ2-1 and V is TRBV5-6; D is perhaps TRBD2 (7 bases). The ends were cut back, 6 bases at V and 4 bases at J, with 29 bases in the middle. Germline CDR1 and CDR2: SGHDT and YYEEEE. This CDR3 region has 19 residues. The CDR3 DNA follows: TGTGCCAGCACCTTTAGGGGGTCCGGATTGCGGGGGACTTACAATGAGCAGTTCTTC. This codes for CASTFRGSGLRGTYNEQFF.

This clonotype occurred a few times. This chain joins TRBV20-1 and TRBJ2-5; the match to TRBD2 covers 7 bases. The CDR3 has 12 residues. The germline V gene has CDR1 DFQATT and CDR2 SNEGSKA (reference sequence). V lost 6 bases and J lost 2; bases outside the gene matches: 3. The CDR3 region has the DNA TGCAGTGCGAGGACTAGACAAGAGACCCAGTACTTC. It specifies CSARTRQETQYF.

The rearrangement uses TRBV7-2 and TRBJ2-7; maybe TRBD1 (6 bases). The CDR3 is 18 amino acids. The ends were cut back, 1 base at V and 3 bases at J, with 22 bases in the middle. Germline CDR1 reads SGHTA; CDR2 reads FQGNSA. The CDR3 DNA reads as TGTGCCAGCAGCTTAGGGCAAATCACAGGGAAGGTTGGCTACGAGCAGTACTTC. Translating it yields CASSLGQITGKVGYEQYF.